This TCR beta chain was documented in a study of CD8 T cells in Susac syndrome. RNA in amounts of roughly 0.45 to 1 ug was reverse transcribed with random hexamers. Multiplex immunoSEQ PCR targeted 54 Vbeta and 13 Jbeta TCR beta segments. Each CDR3 protein gets one entry after TCRdb re-called the immunoSEQ multiplex PCR reads with MiXCR. This sample has about 140,000 distinct CDR3 sequences, with roughly 95% found just once. On this clonotype: Antigen: not known.

Trimming removed 3 bases from V and 7 bases from J; junction bases left unmatched: 9. The CDR3 covers 15 residues. CDR1 and CDR2 from the germline V gene are KGHSH and LQKENI. Study conclusions and caveats: In its TCR sequencing and HLA analysis, the study acknowledged that the number of individuals was relatively small.

CD8+ and CD4+ T cells circulating in blood were sequenced for TCR beta. Negative isolation yielded CD4+ and CD8+ T cells, and FACS enriched TEMRA cells. The chain employs TRBV18 and TRBJ1-5, with 7 bases identical to TRBD1. Sequences were obtained from CD4+ T cells from PBMCs. This receptor was obtained from a human donor in good health. The CDR3 protein is CASSPSDTGAQPQHF. The CDR3 DNA reads as TGTGCCAGCTCACCGTCGGATACAGGGGCCCAGCCCCAGCATTTT.